A single sample gave rise to the 25 T cell receptor beta chains below, sequenced in a study of T cells in Graves' hyperthyroidism and ophthalmopathy. RNA transcripts served as the template for amplifying TCR beta CDR3 regions. The HTBI primer set drove a first-round RT-PCR of the TCR CDR3. TCRdb reprocessed the multiplex PCR reads with MiXCR, giving one entry per CDR3 protein. Found here are about 360,000 distinct CDR3 sequences, approximately 15% of them singletons; the top ten hold roughly a quarter. The sample comprised blood. The receptors originated from a woman aged 18-29 years with Graves' hyperthyroidism that later progressed to Graves' ophthalmopathy.

This clonotype was seen at least ten times. The chain is built from TRBV5-1 and TRBJ1-1; TRBD1 matches 8 bases. V lost 0 bases, J lost 0 bases, and 4 bases stayed unmatched. CDR1 is SGHRS, CDR2 YFSETQ, per germline. CDR3 size: 16 residues. DNA of the CDR3: TGCGCCAGCAGCTTGGCCCGACAGGGGTTGAACACTGAAGCTTTCTTT. Its protein product is CASSLARQGLNTEAFF.

CDR3 bases: TGTGCCAGCTCTTCAATGGGAGCCGCGCAGTCGGATACGCAGTATTTT. Residues: CASSSMGAAQSDTQYF. The chain employs TRBV18 and TRBJ2-3, with D possibly matching TRBD2 (5 bases). V lost 6 bases to trimming and J lost 6 bases, with 22 bases between them. CDR1 is KGHSH and CDR2 is LQKENI in the germline V gene. The length of the CDR3 is 16 residues.

This chain connects TRBV4-1 to TRBJ2-3; 7 positions match TRBD2. CDR3 size: 16 residues. V lost 0 bases and J lost 3; bases outside the gene matches: 6. The germline V gene has CDR1 MGHRA and CDR2 YSYEKL. Here the CDR3 reads CASSQERERGTDTQYF. CDR3 DNA: TGCGCCAGCAGCCAAGAGCGGGAGCGAGGGACAGATACGCAGTATTTT.

This clonotype was observed many times. The chain is built from TRBV7-2 and TRBJ1-1; D is perhaps TRBD1 (5 bases). This CDR3 has 15 amino acids. Germline values: CDR1 SGHTA, CDR2 FQGNSA. The V and J ends lost 1 base and 3 bases respectively, with 12 bases between them. The CDR3 bases are TGTGCCAGCAGCTTAGGGGGGGTTAGGGACACTGAAGCTTTCTTT. It is translated as CASSLGGVRDTEAFF.

J is TRBJ2-3 and V is TRBV4-1; D is possibly TRBD2 (5 bases). Between the trimmed V and J ends, which lost 1 base and 2 bases, there was a span of 16 bases. CDR1 and CDR2 (germline): MGHRA, YSYEKL. This CDR3 spans 17 amino acids. Here the CDR3 DNA reads TGCGCCAGCAGCCAAGTCCGGACTTGGTTTGACACAGATACGCAGTATTTT. This gives the protein CASSQVRTWFDTDTQYF.

This clonotype was recorded many times. The rearrangement joins TRBV20-1 to TRBJ2-7; D is possibly TRBD1 or TRBD2 (5 bases each). The CDR3 spans 12 residues. Trimming pared 8 bases from V and 4 bases from J, leaving 15 bases between. Germline V gives CDR1 DFQATT, CDR2 SNEGSKA (reference sequence). The CDR3 coding sequence is TGCAGTTCCTCCGGGGCAGGATACGAGCAGTACTTC. It codes for CSSSGAGYEQYF.

This clonotype occurred many times. The rearrangement links TRBV20-1 to TRBJ2-1; TRBD2 matches at 8 bases. Germline lookup yields CDR1 DFQATT and CDR2 SNEGSKA (reference sequence). CDR3 size: 13 residues. V trimming: 0 bases; J trimming: 10 bases; junction bases outside the gene matches: 5. CDR3 amino acids: CSARDLSSGEQFF. Written as DNA, the CDR3 is TGCAGTGCTAGAGATTTGTCTAGCGGGGAGCAGTTCTTC.

Comments on this clonotype: This may be a read error, as it is one base from a much larger clone. V is TRBV6-1 and J is TRBJ2-2, with 7 bases aligning to TRBD2. The CDR3 spans 16 residues. From germline, CDR1 is MNHNS and CDR2 SASEGT. The CDR3 nucleotides are TGTGCCAACAGTCCCCCTGGGGGGGGTAACACCGGGGAGCTGTTTTTT. Translated, it gives CANSPPGGGNTGELFF.

This clonotype was seen ten or more times. V and J are TRBV6-2 or TRBV6-3 and TRBJ2-1; 9 nucleotides agree with TRBD2. The CDR3 runs to 16 residues. V lost 0 bases and J lost 4; bases outside the gene matches: 4. The germline CDR1 and CDR2 sequences are MNHEY and SVGEGT. CDR3 protein: CASSYSRLAVYNEQFF. The CDR3 DNA sequence: TGTGCCAGCAGTTACTCACGACTAGCGGTATACAATGAGCAGTTCTTC.

This clonotype was found many times. The V call is TRBV20-1, the J call TRBJ1-6; possible D gene TRBD1, 5 bases. Deletions cut 6 bases from V and 6 bases from J, with 21 bases between. The CDR3 runs 16 residues. The germline gives CDR1 DFQATT, CDR2 SNEGSKA (reference sequence). CDR3 sequence: CSASDMGTVLNSPLHF. CDR3 bases: TGCAGTGCCTCAGACATGGGGACCGTCCTTAATTCACCCCTCCACTTT.

The V call is TRBV10-2, the J call TRBJ2-3; a possible D gene is TRBD2 (5 bases). Between the trimmed V and J ends, which lost 8 bases and 1 base, there was a span of 10 bases. The CDR3 has 13 amino acids. Looked up from germline, CDR1 is WSHSY and CDR2 is SAAADI. The CDR3 DNA sequence: TGCGCCAGCGAGGCGGGCCGCACAGATACGCAGTATTTT. Its translation: CASEAGRTDTQYF.

V gene TRBV13 combines with J gene TRBJ2-5, with 11 bases lining up with TRBD2. The germline V gene has CDR1 PRHDT and CDR2 FYEKMQ (reference sequence). The CDR3 runs 15 residues. Trimming cost V 3 bases and J 5 bases; bases outside gene matches: 5. This chain's CDR3 is CASSFSGRAAETQYF. CDR3 sequence (DNA): TGTGCCAGCAGCTTTAGCGGGAGGGCCGCCGAGACCCAGTACTTC. The variable domain in full, with the rest retrieved from reference TRBV13 and TRBJ2-5, is AAGVIQSPRHLIKEKRETATLKCYPIPRHDTVYWYQQGPGQDPQFLISFYEKMQSDKGSIPDRFSAQQFSDYHSELNMSSLELGDSALYFCASSFSGRAAETQYFGPGTRLLVL.

The chain combines TRBV25-1 with TRBJ2-1; D remains unclear. CDR1 MGHDK and CDR2 SYGVNS come from the germline V gene. V dropped 0 bases and J dropped 14 bases, with 11 bases sitting between them. This CDR3 has 12 residues. CDR3 coding DNA: TGTGCCAGCAGTGAATATTCCCGGACGAAGTTCTTC. This codes for CASSEYSRTKFF.

This clonotype showed up just a few times. This chain links TRBV29-1 with TRBJ2-1, with 10 bases matching TRBD2. V shed 0 bases and J 6 bases; nucleotides not matched to a gene: 8. The CDR3 is made up of 16 amino acids. The germline gives CDR1 SQVTM, CDR2 ANQGSEA. The CDR3 loop is CSVEDLGSGRANEQFF. The CDR3 DNA reads TGCAGCGTTGAAGATCTTGGGAGCGGGAGGGCCAATGAGCAGTTCTTC.

V usage is TRBV20-1 and J usage is TRBJ1-4, with D unresolved. The CDR3 spans 14 residues. Germline V gene sequence: CDR1 DFQATT, CDR2 SNEGSKA (reference sequence). V dropped 3 bases and J dropped 3 bases, with 11 bases sitting between them. CDR3 nucleotide sequence: TGCAGTGCTAGGCGCGGGCTGCCTAATGAAAAACTGTTTTTT. Translation: CSARRGLPNEKLFF.

This chain links TRBV27 with TRBJ2-7; D possibly uses TRBD1 or TRBD2 (5 bases each). V lost 7 bases to trimming and J lost 6 bases, with 10 bases between them. The CDR3 spans 11 residues. The germline V gene has CDR1 MNHEY and CDR2 SMNVEV (reference sequence). This chain's CDR3 is CASNGAGEQYF. CDR3 in DNA: TGTGCCAGCAACGGGGCCGGCGAGCAGTACTTC.

This clonotype showed up just a few times. It may be a read error: a sequence one base away is much more abundant. The rearrangement joins TRBV29-1 to TRBJ2-7; 9 bases align to TRBD1. The CDR3 is 13 residues long. Per germline, CDR1 SQVTM and CDR2 ANQGSEA. The DNA for the CDR3 is TGCAGCGTTACGGACAGGGGATCCTACAAGCAGTACTTC. It encodes CSVTDRGSYKQYF.

This clonotype was counted a few times. V and J are TRBV7-9 and TRBJ2-5, with a possible D match to TRBD1 (5 bases). Deletions cut 5 bases from V and 7 bases from J, with 17 bases between. CDR3 size: 14 residues. CDR1 SEHNR and CDR2 FQNEAQ come from the germline V gene (reference sequence). The CDR3 coding sequence is TGTGCCAGCAGCGCTTGGGAACCGCAGGGGACCCAGTACTTC. This sequence encodes CASSAWEPQGTQYF.

In this sample, this clonotype turned up many times. The chain joins TRBV28 to TRBJ2-6; possible D gene TRBD1, 6 bases. CDR3 size: 16 residues. V gave up 3 bases and J gave up 2 bases, with 11 bases separating them. Germline V gene data show CDR1 as MDHEN and CDR2 as SYDVKM. In DNA form, the CDR3 reads TGTGCCAGCAGTTTTGCCAGGGACACTGGGGCCAACGTCCTGACTTTC. It translates to CASSFARDTGANVLTF.

This clonotype showed up many times. This chain joins TRBV11-3 and TRBJ2-1; D is unresolved. The germline CDR1 and CDR2 sequences are SGHNT and YENEEA. The CDR3 sequence is 14 residues long. V lost 4 bases to trimming and J lost 0 bases, with 7 bases between them. The CDR3 loop reads CASSSSHSYNEQFF. CDR3 DNA sequence: TGTGCCAGCAGCTCATCTCACTCCTACAATGAGCAGTTCTTC. The whole variable domain, filled in from reference TRBV11-3 and TRBJ2-1, reads EAGVVQSPRYKIIEKKQPVAFWCNPISGHNTLYWYLQNLGQGPELLIRYENEEAVDDSQLPKDRFSAERLKGVDSTLKIQPAELGDSAVYLCASSSSHSYNEQFFGPGTRLTVL.

V usage is TRBV13 and J usage is TRBJ2-3; tentatively, D is TRBD2 (5 bases). The CDR3 loop spans 17 amino acids. Between the trimmed V and J ends, which lost 4 bases and 4 bases, there was a span of 21 bases. Looked up from germline, CDR1 is PRHDT and CDR2 is FYEKMQ (reference sequence). In DNA form, the CDR3 reads TGTGCCAGCAGCTCAGTCACAAGGCGGGCCCTAGCAGATACGCAGTATTTT. This encodes CASSSVTRRALADTQYF.

This clonotype was recorded many times. This sequence joins TRBV27 and TRBJ2-7; D gene uncertain. The CDR3 contains 16 residues. V was cut by 6 bases and J by 0 bases, with 18 bases left in between. Germline-derived CDR1 and CDR2 are MNHEY and SMNVEV (reference sequence). The DNA for the CDR3 is TGTGCCAGCAGCGGCCGTCTAGACCCCAGCTCCTACGAGCAGTACTTC. Translated, it gives CASSGRLDPSSYEQYF.

For this clonotype: Its ends do not fully match the called genes, so a read error is possible. This CDR3 reads CASSQGRSSYNEQSF. The CDR3 region has the DNA TGCGCCAGCAGCCAGGGAAGAAGCTCCTACAATGAGCAGTCCTTC. The chain combines TRBV4-1 with TRBJ2-1; no definite D call. CDR1 is MGHRA and CDR2 is YSYEKL in the germline V gene. The CDR3 spans 15 residues.

About this clonotype: A read error may explain this, as a much larger clone is one base away. The chain combines TRBV18 with TRBJ2-7, with TRBD2 matching 8 bases. CDR1 KGHSH and CDR2 LQKENI come from the germline V gene. The CDR3 length is 14 residues. CDR3 protein: CASSQEGLGYGQYF. DNA for the CDR3: TGTGCCAGCTCACAGGAGGGACTAGGCTACGGGCAGTACTTC.

A few counts support this clonotype. The J gene is TRBJ2-7, the V gene TRBV30, with 7 bases fitting TRBD1. V lost 3 bases to trimming and J lost 0 bases; unmatched junction nucleotides: 29. The CDR3 consists of 22 residues. Germline CDR1 GTSNPN, CDR2 SVGIG (reference sequence). CDR3 in DNA: TGTGCCTGGAGGATAGGGACAGTCTACACCGAACTTCGATCGAAAAGCTCCTACGAGCAGTACTTC. Encoded protein: CAWRIGTVYTELRSKSSYEQYF.